Shown below are 6 T cell receptor beta chains from a single sample sequenced in a study of T cells after yellow fever vaccination. TCRdb itself ran the 5' RACE reads through MiXCR, one entry per CDR3 protein. The sample shows over 300,000 distinct CDR3 sequences, around 4% of them seen only once. The specimen was PBMCs, collected on the day of the yellow fever booster vaccination. These receptors were obtained from a man in his late teens or twenties who received the YFV17D yellow fever vaccine.

Only a few counts were recorded for this clonotype. The V call is TRBV7-2, the J call TRBJ2-1; D is unresolved. Germline V gene data show CDR1 as SGHTA and CDR2 as FQGNSA. V was shortened by 9 bases and J by 2 bases, with 14 bases between the two germline ends. This CDR3 region has 14 residues. The CDR3 loop is CASLGPWPYNEQFF. The DNA for the CDR3 is TGTGCCAGTTTAGGCCCCTGGCCCTACAATGAGCAGTTCTTC.

This rearrangement joins TRBV15 to TRBJ1-2; perhaps TRBD1 as D (5 bases). CDR1 LNHNV and CDR2 YYDKDF come from the germline V gene (reference sequence). This CDR3 has 12 amino acids. Trimming shortened V by 3 bases and J by 8 bases, and 10 bases separated the two germline ends. DNA of the CDR3: TGTGCCACCAGCAGCAGGGCTTGGGGCTACACCTTC. Translated: CATSSRAWGYTF.

This clonotype has ten or more counts. The V call is TRBV25-1, the J call TRBJ1-5; perhaps TRBD1 as D (6 bases). V was trimmed by 2 bases and J by 7 bases, leaving 18 bases between them. This CDR3 spans 16 amino acids. Per the germline V gene, CDR1 is MGHDK and CDR2 is SYGVNS. In nucleotides, the CDR3 is TGTGCCAGCAGTGAACATGGATGGGGGGGCGACCAGCCCCAGCATTTT. Amino acid sequence: CASSEHGWGGDQPQHF.

The rearrangement joins TRBV4-1 to TRBJ1-3; TRBD1 might be the D (5 bases). CDR1 MGHRA and CDR2 YSYEKL come from the germline V gene. V was cut by 6 bases and J by 2 bases, with 14 bases left in between. The CDR3 length is 15 residues. CDR3: CASRALGVAGNTIYF. In nucleotides, the CDR3 is TGCGCCAGCAGGGCGTTGGGGGTTGCTGGAAACACCATATATTTT.

This clonotype appeared many times. CDR3 in DNA: TGTGCCAGCGGCCGGGGGGGCCTCAATGAGCAGTTCTTC. It specifies CASGRGGLNEQFF. This chain uses TRBV18 with TRBJ2-1; the match to TRBD2 covers 8 bases. Germline V lookup: CDR1 KGHSH, CDR2 LQKENI. The trim removed 8 bases at V and 6 bases at J, leaving 6 bases unmatched. The CDR3 is 13 amino acids.

This clonotype was detected ten times or more. The chain recombines TRBV18 with TRBJ2-7, with D unclear. The CDR3 is 13 amino acids. Per the germline V gene, CDR1 is KGHSH and CDR2 is LQKENI. V lost 1 base to trimming and J lost 4 bases, with 8 bases between them. The CDR3 reads CASSPQTQYEQYV. DNA of the CDR3: TGTGCCAGCTCACCACAGACTCAGTACGAGCAGTACGTC.